The present entry profiles one TCR beta chain with its context. Antigen specificity is unknown. This specimen comes from a study of shared clonotypes between healthy human individuals. The wider study: Those who served as donors were a couple of women and a few men between the ages of 18 and 49.

Sequenced by immunoSEQ multiplex PCR; TCRdb stores in-frame clones only, minus some. The sample includes millions of clones, about 92% of them seen just once. General study points: Clonotypes shared by all four sorted-subset donors had higher generation probabilities than non-shared clonotypes.

Donors were Caucasian adults residing in Nashville, Tennessee, USA. Sequencing was carried out using naive CD4+ T cells from PBMCs. Described subset: CD45RA+ positively selected. The source of this sequence is a man aged 18 to 35 in good health. Some clones in this sample may be carry-over from other donors' samples.

The chain's CDR3 is CASSLDRTSGNTIYF. The CDR3, as DNA: TGTGCCAGCAGCCTGGACAGAACCTCTGGAAACACCATATATTTT. The rearrangement uses TRBV9 and TRBJ1-3, with a tentative D call TRBD1 (6 bases). The CDR3 totals 15 residues. Trimming pared 4 bases from V and 0 bases from J, leaving 11 bases between. Germline assignment: CDR1 SGDLS and CDR2 YYNGEE.